The clone carrying this T cell receptor (beta chain) was detected only a few times. Its cognate antigen is unknown. The sample originates from a study of T cell repertoires in cytomegalovirus infection. The CDR3 is 16 amino acids. J gave up 4 bases and V 4 bases, and 7 bases lay outside the gene matches. Per the germline V gene, CDR1 is LGHDT and CDR2 is YNNKEL (reference sequence). TCRdb itself ran the reads through MiXCR, one entry per CDR3 protein. Of approximately 770,000 distinct CDR3 sequences in the sample, around 29% were seen once. General study findings and limits: CMV carriers with the relevant HLA were identified by cumulative public TCR beta family frequency. What dominated the ex vivo response were HLA-C-restricted CMV-specific TCR beta clonotypes.

This receptor was taken from a human donor in good health (CMV status not recorded). Some clones in this sample may be carry-over from other donors' samples. The chain joins TRBV3-1 to TRBJ2-1, with 10 nucleotides matching TRBD2. The material sequenced was cultured CD8+ T cells from PBMCs, taken from culture after CMV antigen stimulation. The chain's CDR3 is CASSLVTSGVYNEQFF. CDR3 nucleotides: TGTGCCAGCAGCCTTGTCACTAGCGGGGTTTACAATGAGCAGTTCTTC.